This entry lists 17 T cell receptor beta chains sequenced from one sample in a study of blood T cell repertoires in COVID-19. TCRdb's copy holds only in-frame clones and misses some; the assay was immunoSEQ multiplex PCR. The sample yields about 200,000 clones, about three quarters seen once. The sequencing sample was made of peripheral blood. The receptors derive from a woman aged 70 to 79 with acute or convalescent COVID-19.

Regarding this clone: The same CDR3 arises from other DNA sequences in this sample as well. The rearrangement joins TRBV12-3 or TRBV12-4 to TRBJ1-5, with D unclear. The CDR3 sequence is 13 residues long. With 3 bases removed from V and 2 bases from J, the gap between germline ends came to 5 bases. CDR3 sequence reads: CASSFQGNQPQHF. As DNA, the CDR3 is TGTGCCAGCAGTTTCCAGGGCAATCAGCCCCAGCATTTT.

The gene calls are TRBV6-2 or TRBV6-3 and TRBJ2-1; 11 positions agree with TRBD2. This CDR3 is 16 amino acids long. Per the germline V gene, CDR1 is MNHEY and CDR2 is SVGEGT. Trimming cost V 4 bases and J 10 bases; bases outside gene matches: 12. CDR3 sequence: CASSSPGLAVGWEQFF. The CDR3 coding sequence is TGTGCCAGCAGTTCCCCGGGACTAGCGGTGGGTTGGGAGCAGTTCTTC.

The chain employs TRBV18 and TRBJ2-2, with D perhaps matching TRBD1 (6 bases). The length of the CDR3 is 17 residues. V dropped 4 bases and J dropped 2 bases, with 17 bases sitting between them. Germline CDR1 and CDR2: KGHSH and LQKENI. CDR3 sequence: CASSLSSPGANTGELFF. The CDR3 DNA is TGTGCCAGCTCACTTAGCTCGCCAGGGGCCAACACCGGGGAGCTGTTTTTT. Variable domain in full (rest from reference TRBV18 and TRBJ2-2): NAGVMQNPRHLVRRRGQEARLRCSPMKGHSHVYWYRQLPEEGLKFMVYLQKENIIDESGMPKERFSAEFPKEGPSILRIQQVVRGDSAAYFCASSLSSPGANTGELFFGEGSRLTVL.

The sample holds a few counts of this clone. The chain has TRBV5-8 and TRBJ2-2, with TRBD2 identical over 7 bases. Germline V gene lookup returns CDR1 SGHTS and CDR2 YDEGEE. Losses at the gene ends were 3 bases for V and 2 bases for J; bases not matched to a gene: 7. This CDR3 comprises 16 residues. The CDR3 is CASSSWTRDNTGELFF. In DNA, the CDR3 is TGTGCCAGCAGCTCCTGGACTAGGGATAACACCGGGGAGCTGTTTTTT.

The table lists this clone with a count of one. The chain uses TRBV7-2 and TRBJ2-3, with D maybe TRBD1 (6 bases). The germline gives CDR1 SGHTA, CDR2 FQGNSA. Between the trimmed V and J ends, which lost 5 bases and 4 bases, there was a span of 10 bases. CDR3 size: 13 residues. The CDR3 protein is CASSIQGPDTQYF. CDR3 bases: TGTGCCAGCAGCATACAGGGTCCAGATACGCAGTATTTT.

The count of this clone is one. The chain has TRBV9 and TRBJ2-1; 11 bases are a match to TRBD2. With 0 bases clipped from V and 7 bases from J, the junction kept 3 bases outside the gene matches. CDR1 is SGDLS and CDR2 is YYNGEE in the germline V gene. CDR3 length equals 15 residues. In DNA, the CDR3 is TGTGCCAGCAGCGTAGCGGCTAGCGGGAGGAATGAGCAGTTCTTC. Protein: CASSVAASGRNEQFF.

The DNA for the CDR3 is TGTGCCAGCAGCTTAATAGGGACAGGGGGCCAAGAGACCCAGTACTTC. This encodes CASSLIGTGGQETQYF. This chain connects TRBV7-3 to TRBJ2-5, with 11 bases identical to TRBD1. Per germline, CDR1 SGHTA and CDR2 FQGTGA. With 1 base clipped from V and 1 base from J, the junction kept 2 bases outside the gene matches. This CDR3 region has 16 residues. Drawing the rest from reference TRBV7-3 and TRBJ2-5, the complete variable domain is GAGVSQTPSNKVTEKGKYVELRCDPISGHTALYWYRQSLGQGPEFLIYFQGTGAADDSGLPNDRFFAVRPEGSVSTLKIQRTERGDSAVYLCASSLIGTGGQETQYFGPGTRLLVL.

This chain uses TRBV3-1 (or the pseudogene TRBV3-2) with TRBJ2-7; D is possibly TRBD1 (5 bases). This CDR3 region has 14 residues. The V end was cut by 1 base, the J end by 3 bases, with 10 bases between. CDR1 and CDR2 (germline): LGHDT, YNNKEL (reference sequence). CDR3 loop: CASSQAAGYYEQYF. The DNA of the CDR3 is TGTGCCAGCAGCCAAGCCGCAGGGTACTACGAGCAGTACTTC.

This chain joins TRBV5-1 and TRBJ2-5; TRBD2 aligns across 7 bases. The CDR3 is 14 amino acids. V lost 4 bases and J lost 3; bases outside the gene matches: 6. Germline CDR1 reads SGHRS; CDR2 reads YFSETQ. CDR3 protein: CASSGGGSEETQYF. The CDR3 DNA reads as TGCGCCAGCAGCGGGGGGGGTTCGGAAGAGACCCAGTACTTC.

The chain recombines TRBV18 with TRBJ2-7, with 9 bases that match TRBD1. Per the germline V gene, CDR1 is KGHSH and CDR2 is LQKENI. The CDR3 is 13 residues long. J lost 7 bases, V lost 6 bases, and 7 bases had no gene match. CDR3 region: CASSPGQGMEQYF. In DNA form, the CDR3 reads TGTGCCAGCTCGCCTGGACAGGGGATGGAGCAGTACTTC.

The chain uses TRBV2 and TRBJ2-5; 15 bases are shared with TRBD2. The CDR3 covers 14 residues. The J segment lost 5 bases and the V segment lost 10 bases, leaving 5 bases of the junction unmatched. CDR1 SNHLY and CDR2 FYNNEI come from the germline V gene. The CDR3 reads CATGGTSGRETQYF. CDR3 nucleotides: TGTGCCACTGGGGGGACTAGCGGGAGGGAGACCCAGTACTTC.

The gene calls are TRBV27 and TRBJ1-5, with 10 bases aligning to TRBD1. The CDR3 is 14 amino acids. From germline, CDR1 is MNHEY and CDR2 SMNVEV (reference sequence). J lost 6 bases, V lost 3 bases, and 2 bases had no gene match. CDR3 DNA sequence: TGTGCCAGCAGTTTTGGGACAGGGGTTCAGCCCCAGCATTTT. Translated, it gives CASSFGTGVQPQHF.

The V gene is TRBV9, the J gene TRBJ2-3, with a possible D match to TRBD1 (5 bases). The CDR3 covers 15 residues. With 3 bases removed from V and 0 bases from J, the gap between germline ends came to 11 bases. The germline V gene has CDR1 SGDLS and CDR2 YYNGEE. CDR3 region: CASSGAGSSTDTQYF. CDR3 sequence (DNA): TGTGCCAGCAGCGGGGCAGGGTCTAGCACAGATACGCAGTATTTT. The variable domain in full, completed from reference TRBV9 and TRBJ2-3, reads DSGVTQTPKHLITATGQRVTLRCSPRSGDLSVYWYQQSLDQGLQFLIQYYNGEERAKGNILERFSAQQFPDLHSELNLSSLELGDSALYFCASSGAGSSTDTQYFGPGTRLTVL.

J is TRBJ2-5 and V is TRBV27; 7 nucleotides agree with TRBD1. The CDR3 covers 15 residues. From germline, CDR1 is MNHEY and CDR2 SMNVEV (reference sequence). V was pared by 5 bases and J by 4 bases, with 10 bases of the junction left unmatched. This chain's CDR3 is CASSGTRGPRETQYF. DNA for the CDR3: TGTGCCAGCAGTGGAACTAGGGGGCCGCGAGAGACCCAGTACTTC.

This clone was counted only a few times. The chain employs TRBV7-2 and TRBJ2-5, with a tentative D call TRBD1 (5 bases). CDR3 length: 16 amino acids. Looked up from germline, CDR1 is SGHTA and CDR2 is FQGNSA. V was cut by 0 bases and J by 0 bases, with 11 bases left in between. CDR3 in amino acids: CASSLARYRNQETQYF. CDR3 nucleotide sequence: TGTGCCAGCAGCTTAGCCCGATACAGGAACCAAGAGACCCAGTACTTC.

The chain carries TRBV18 and TRBJ2-7; no clear D gene. This CDR3 spans 13 amino acids. The ends were cut back, 4 bases at V and 1 base at J, with 8 bases in the middle. Germline CDR1 reads KGHSH; CDR2 reads LQKENI. For the CDR3, the DNA is TGTGCCAGCTCACTACAAAGTTCCTACGAGCAGTACTTC. It specifies CASSLQSSYEQYF.

This chain joins TRBV6-5 and TRBJ2-3; the D gene is possibly TRBD1 (6 bases). The CDR3 runs 14 residues. Trimming took 6 bases from V and 4 from J, leaving 14 bases between them. Germline CDR1 reads MNHEY; CDR2 reads SVGAGI. CDR3 protein: CASRWGQGPDTQYF. Written as DNA, the CDR3 is TGTGCCAGCAGGTGGGGGCAGGGCCCAGATACGCAGTATTTT.